This T cell receptor (beta chain) was profiled in a study of cytomegalovirus exposure and HLA in healthy donors. PCR amplification relied on 60 Vbeta primers (plus 13 Jbeta primers). TCRdb's table, derived via immunoSEQ multiplex PCR, lists solely in-frame clones and lacks some. The sample includes fewer than 200,000 clones, roughly 74% of them seen just once. Overall study results and limits: In a later analysis, HLA-associated beta chains showed higher expansion and lower generation probabilities than comparable chains. Sequence variants that were highly shared formed a cluster that was likely a sequencing artifact.

The CDR3 is made up of 13 amino acids. Germline V gene data show CDR1 as MNHEY and CDR2 as SVGAGI. The germline V and J ends were trimmed by 5 bases and 12 bases, with 16 bases remaining between them. In regard to this clone: The antigen is undetermined.

The receptor was derived from a female donor in good health and CMV-seronegative. V and J are TRBV6-5 and TRBJ2-2; D is uncertain. Sequenced: PBMCs. CDR3 sequence: CASSESMRYKLFF. The CDR3 nucleotides are TGTGCCAGCAGTGAATCTATGCGTTATAAGCTGTTTTTT.